Shown below are 13 T cell receptor delta chains from a single sample sequenced in a study of DNA immune sequencing with unique molecular identifiers. A 32-plex genomic DNA assay used primers for all 8 TRDV and 4 TRDJ genes. In around 3 barcoding PCR cycles, molecules received a 12-nucleotide UMI, then adapter PCR followed. TCRdb fed the multiplex PCR reads to CATT. The data contain under 6,500 delta-chain clones, 9.5% to 13% of them singletons. Sequences were obtained from gamma-delta T cells enriched from blood buffy coat, or unenriched PBMCs (not recorded which). The receptor source for this set is a human donor in good health.

The V and J genes are TRDV1 and TRDJ1, with D unclear. TCRdb lists no J gene, so it was determined here by aligning the DNA to germline. Germline V gene lookup returns CDR1 TSWWSYY and CDR2 QGS. V lost 1 base, J lost 0 bases, and 36 bases lay in between. The CDR3 contains 24 residues. This chain's CDR3 is CALGEPSFETEIPRLTQYTDKLIF. CDR3 DNA: TGTGCTCTTGGGGAACCCTCCTTTGAAACTGAGATCCCCCGATTAACCCAGTACACCGATAAACTCATCTTT.

The J gene is TRDJ1; the V gene was not called; the table's D call, TRDD3, has no DNA check behind it. The CDR3 spans 16 residues. CDR3 nucleotides: TGTGCTCTTGGGGCACTTAAGAAGGGGGTCACCGATAAACTCATCTTT. Protein product: CALGALKKGVTDKLIF.

Concerning this clone: This likely traces to a read error, being one base from a far larger clone. Other nucleotide sequences from this sample produce the same CDR3. This chain connects TRDV2 to TRDJ1; 9 bases line up with TRDD3. Germline CDR1 and CDR2: GEAIGNYY and EKD. CDR3 size: 19 residues. This CDR3 is CACDTLSLLGEEYTDKLIF. CDR3 nucleotides: TGTGCCTGTGACACCTTGTCTTTACTGGGGGAAGAGTACACAGATAAACTCATCTTT.

For this clone: This is likely an artifact of a read error, given a far larger clone one base away. Other nucleotide sequences from this sample produce the same CDR3. This chain connects TRDV2 to TRDJ1; D call uncertain. CDR3 length: 14 amino acids. CDR1 GEAIGNYY and CDR2 EKD come from the germline V gene. The V end lost 1 base, the J end lost 0 bases, and 8 bases lay between the germline ends. CDR3 sequence: CACDTVGNTDKLIF. In nucleotides, the CDR3 is TGTGCCTGTGACACTGTAGGTAACACCGATAAACTCATCTTT.

This clone was found many times. This chain uses TRDV2 with TRDJ1, with D perhaps TRDD3 (5 bases). Germline V gene lookup returns CDR1 GEAIGNYY and CDR2 EKD. V dropped 0 bases and J dropped 3 bases, with 16 bases sitting between them. The CDR3 loop spans 16 amino acids. For the CDR3, the DNA is TGTGCCTGTGACACCGCTGGGCTCATGGGTCCCGATAAACTCATCTTT. It yields the protein CACDTAGLMGPDKLIF.

This clone occurred a few times. With a far larger clone one base away, a read error is the likely cause. Other DNA sequences from this sample encode an identical CDR3 as well. The chain joins TRDV2 to TRDJ1, with 7 bases fitting TRDD3. Per the germline V gene, CDR1 is GEAIGNYY and CDR2 is EKD. V lost 2 bases, J lost 0 bases, and 11 bases stayed unmatched. This CDR3 has 17 amino acids. The CDR3 DNA sequence: TGTGCCTGTGACATCGTTGGGGGAGGTCCGTACACCGATAAACTCATCTTT. Amino acid sequence: CACDIVGGGPYTDKLIF.

The rearrangement uses TRDV2 and TRDJ1, with 9 bases that match TRDD3. CDR1 is GEAIGNYY and CDR2 is EKD in the germline V gene. The CDR3 consists of 18 residues. J gave up 0 bases and V 0 bases, and 10 bases lay outside the gene matches. The CDR3 nucleotides read TGTGCCTGTGACACCGTACTGGGGGACCCGAGGTACACCGATAAACTCATCTTT. It yields the protein CACDTVLGDPRYTDKLIF.

As regards this clone: A far larger clone lies a single base away; this is likely a read error. The identical CDR3 is also encoded by other nucleotide sequences in the sample. The genes are TRDV2 and TRDJ3; TRDD3 matches 13 bases. The CDR3 covers 20 residues. The germline V gene has CDR1 GEAIGNYY and CDR2 EKD. CDR3 in amino acids: CACDTVLGDTNSWDTRQMFF. CDR3 nucleotides: TGTGCCTGTGACACCGTACTGGGGGATACGAACTCCTGGGACACCCGTCAGATGTTTTTC.

This clone is deemed medium-sized. The V gene is TRDV2, the J gene TRDJ3; 10 bases are a match to TRDD3. V was clipped by 1 base and J by 4 bases; unmatched bases: 0. CDR1 and CDR2 from the germline V gene are GEAIGNYY and EKD. CDR3 length: 16 residues. The CDR3 reads CACDTLGDWDTRQMFF. The CDR3 DNA is TGTGCCTGTGACACACTGGGGGATTGGGACACCCGACAGATGTTTTTC.

This clone was picked up a small number of times. Given a far larger clone just one base away, this is likely a sequencing read error. Other nucleotide sequences from this sample produce the same CDR3. The CDR3 nucleotides read TGTGCCTGTGACACAGTCGGGGGTCGCACCGATAAACTCATCTTT. Protein: CACDTVGGRTDKLIF. V and J are TRDV2 and TRDJ1; weak D call: TRDD3 (5 bases). Trimming shortened V by 1 base and J by 1 base, and 12 bases separated the two germline ends. The germline gives CDR1 GEAIGNYY, CDR2 EKD. This CDR3 has 15 amino acids.

This clone was seen repeatedly, ten times or more. This chain joins TRAV36/DV7 and TRDJ1, with 8 bases identical to TRDD3. CDR1 is VTNFRS, CDR2 LTSSGIE, per germline (reference sequence). The CDR3 is made up of 15 amino acids. CDR3 in DNA: TGTGCGACTTTACTGGGGGCCCCCCCTACCGATAAACTCATCTTT. Its translation: CATLLGAPPTDKLIF.

DNA for the CDR3: TGTGCTCTTGGGGAAGATTACTGGGGGAGGAAAGACACCGATAAACTCATCTTT. This translates into CALGEDYWGRKDTDKLIF. No call was made for the V gene; the J gene is TRDJ1; the table's D call, TRDD3, has no DNA check behind it. This CDR3 spans 18 amino acids.

This clone was recorded many times. The rearrangement links TRDV2 to TRDJ1; 12 positions agree with TRDD3. V shed 0 bases, J shed 0 bases, and the junction held 13 bases outside the gene matches. The germline gives CDR1 GEAIGNYY, CDR2 EKD. CDR3 size: 20 residues. CDR3 DNA: TGTGCCTGTGACACCGTAGGGCTGGGGGATACGGAGGCGTACACCGATAAACTCATCTTT. This codes for CACDTVGLGDTEAYTDKLIF.